This TCR beta chain comes out of a study of T cell responses to AZD1222 COVID-19 vaccine. Clones were sequenced by immunoSEQ multiplex PCR, and TCRdb holds only the in-frame ones, with some missing. The sample yields around 120,000 clones, just over 85% seen once. V lost 8 bases and J lost 5, with 15 bases in between. Germline lookup yields CDR1 LNHDA and CDR2 SQIVND (reference sequence). This CDR3 is 13 amino acids long. Study conclusions and caveats: Seropositive AZD1222 recipients at baseline numbered only five or six. Reports indicate that nearly half of spike-specific TCRs are directed at unmutated variant regions. Most donors were white British and more were female, and clonal diversity was possibly underestimated. Once two AZD1222 doses were given, Spike-specific TCR breadth and depth went up.

Of note for this clone: Its antigen is currently unknown.

The sequencing here drew on peripheral blood, taken on day 0 of AZD1222 vaccination. This sequence originates from an adult in good health. The gene calls are TRBV19 and TRBJ2-5, with TRBD1 as a possible D gene (7 bases). The CDR3 here is CASALRGRETQYF. Written as DNA, the CDR3 is TGTGCCAGTGCTCTCAGGGGGAGGGAGACCCAGTACTTC.